This paragraph covers one TCR beta chain sequence. These data belong to a study of OX40 agonist ivuxolimab in advanced cancers. Study-wide context: Participants, 82.7% male, averaged roughly 59 years of age, ranging from about 23 to 90.

Germline lookup yields CDR1 SGHTA and CDR2 FQGNSA. The ends were cut back, 7 bases at V and 2 bases at J, with 15 bases in the middle. The CDR3 loop spans 14 amino acids. Sequencing was performed with immunoSEQ multiplex PCR; in TCRdb, only in-frame clones are kept and a portion is missing. The sample has 65,000 to 70,000 clones; around 86% are singletons. The V gene is TRBV7-2, the J gene TRBJ2-7; no reliable D call. The sequence derives from an adult with an advanced solid tumor such as melanoma, head and neck, liver or kidney cancer. The sequenced sample was CD4+ or CD8+ T cells sorted from blood, obtained in a trial of the OX40 agonist ivuxolimab. The CDR3 loop reads CASTAADLTYEQYF. As DNA, the CDR3 is TGTGCCAGCACTGCCGCAGACCTTACCTACGAGCAGTACTTC.